This TCR beta chain was captured by sequencing in a study of blood T cells in healthy people across ages. Study details: Capturing about one barcoded beta molecule per two T cells was achieved by template switching.

Points on this clonotype: The target antigen is unknown.

Deletions cut 2 bases from V and 0 bases from J, with 9 bases between. Per the germline V gene, CDR1 is SGHRS and CDR2 is YFSETQ. The CDR3 length is 16 residues. General study findings and limits: Estimated diversity that came from one million T cells was considered an underestimate.

Primers used in a second PCR of roughly 6 to 11 cycles were a sample-barcoded 5' primer and a J-beta primer mix. TCRdb analysed the 5' RACE reads with MiXCR anew, one entry per CDR3 protein. The table shows 600,000 to 800,000 distinct CDR3 sequences, with 52% occurring only once. Sequencing was done on a sample of blood. This sequence originates from a woman older than 75 in good health. The gene calls are TRBV5-1 and TRBJ2-6; unclear D gene. In DNA form, the CDR3 reads TGCGCCAGCAGCTTCGGTCTCGACTCTGGGGCCAACGTCCTGACTTTC. Residues: CASSFGLDSGANVLTF. Drawing the rest from reference TRBV5-1 and TRBJ2-6, the complete variable domain is KAGVTQTPRYLIKTRGQQVTLSCSPISGHRSVSWYQQTPGQGLQFLFEYFSETQRNKGNFPGRFSGRQFSNSRSEMNVSTLELGDSALYLCASSFGLDSGANVLTFGAGSRLTVL.